The clone carrying this T cell receptor (beta chain) was observed a few times. Regions amplified from RNA transcripts were the TCR beta CDR3 regions. The primer set for the first-round RT-PCR of the TCR CDR3 was HTBI. TCRdb reprocessed the multiplex PCR reads with MiXCR, giving one entry per CDR3 protein. The table has some 570,000 distinct CDR3 sequences, approximately 17% seen once; the top ten hold 15% to 20%. This entry comes from a study of T cells in Graves' hyperthyroidism and ophthalmopathy. The ends were cut back, 2 bases at V and 2 bases at J, with 9 bases in the middle. Germline-derived CDR1 and CDR2 are MNHNS and SASEGT. The CDR3 spans 14 residues.

What was sequenced was blood. This sequence joins TRBV6-1 and TRBJ1-2, with unresolved D. This receptor was obtained from a young woman with Graves' ophthalmopathy. The CDR3 DNA reads TGTGCCAGCAGTGAAATCGGCAGGAACTATGGCTACACCTTC. It is translated as CASSEIGRNYGYTF.